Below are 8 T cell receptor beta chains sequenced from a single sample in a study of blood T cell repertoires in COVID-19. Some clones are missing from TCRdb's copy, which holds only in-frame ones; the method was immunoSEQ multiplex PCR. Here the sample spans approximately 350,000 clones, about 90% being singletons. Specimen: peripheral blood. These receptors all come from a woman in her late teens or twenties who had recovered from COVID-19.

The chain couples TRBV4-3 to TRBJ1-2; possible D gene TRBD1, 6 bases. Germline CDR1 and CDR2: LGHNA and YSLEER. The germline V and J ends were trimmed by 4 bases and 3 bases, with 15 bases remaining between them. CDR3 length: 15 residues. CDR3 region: CASSPVQGPDYGYTF. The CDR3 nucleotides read TGCGCCAGCAGCCCGGTCCAGGGGCCGGACTATGGCTACACCTTC.

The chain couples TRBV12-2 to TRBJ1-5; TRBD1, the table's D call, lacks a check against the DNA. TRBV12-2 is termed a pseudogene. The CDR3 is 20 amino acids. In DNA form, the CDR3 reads TGTGCAAGTCGCTTAGCCCCGGCGGGCAGGGGGCTACCCAGCAATCAGCCCCAGCATTTT. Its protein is CASRLAPAGRGLPSNQPQHF.

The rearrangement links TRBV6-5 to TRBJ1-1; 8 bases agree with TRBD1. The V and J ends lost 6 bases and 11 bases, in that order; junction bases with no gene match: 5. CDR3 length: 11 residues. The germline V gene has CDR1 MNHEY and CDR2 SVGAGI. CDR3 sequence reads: CASRETGAAFF. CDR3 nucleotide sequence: TGTGCCAGCAGGGAGACAGGGGCGGCTTTCTTT.

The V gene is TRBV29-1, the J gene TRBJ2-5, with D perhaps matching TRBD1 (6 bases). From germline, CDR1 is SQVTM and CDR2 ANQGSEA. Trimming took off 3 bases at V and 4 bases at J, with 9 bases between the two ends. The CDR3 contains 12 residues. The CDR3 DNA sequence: TGCAGCGTTGAGTTAGGGGGAGAGACCCAGTACTTC. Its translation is CSVELGGETQYF.

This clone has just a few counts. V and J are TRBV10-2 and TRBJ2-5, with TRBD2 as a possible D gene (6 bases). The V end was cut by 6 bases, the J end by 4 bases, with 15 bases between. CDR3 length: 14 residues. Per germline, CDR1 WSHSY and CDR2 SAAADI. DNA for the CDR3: TGCGCCAGCAGCCTTGGGGGGAGTTCAGAGACCCAGTACTTC. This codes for CASSLGGSSETQYF.

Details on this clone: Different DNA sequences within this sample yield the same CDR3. The CDR3 nucleotides read TGTGCCAGTAGTATAGCGGGGGGGGAGCAGTTCTTC. It specifies CASSIAGGEQFF. The chain recombines TRBV19 with TRBJ2-1; TRBD2 matches at 8 bases. Germline values: CDR1 LNHDA, CDR2 SQIVND (reference sequence). J was trimmed by 10 bases and V by 1 base; bases with no gene match: 0. This CDR3 has 12 residues.

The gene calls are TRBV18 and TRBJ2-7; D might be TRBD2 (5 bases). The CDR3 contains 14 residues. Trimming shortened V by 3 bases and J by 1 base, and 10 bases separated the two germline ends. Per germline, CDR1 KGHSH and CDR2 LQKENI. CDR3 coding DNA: TGTGCCAGCTCACCCCCCGGGATTTCCTACGAGCAGTACGTC. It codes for CASSPPGISYEQYV.

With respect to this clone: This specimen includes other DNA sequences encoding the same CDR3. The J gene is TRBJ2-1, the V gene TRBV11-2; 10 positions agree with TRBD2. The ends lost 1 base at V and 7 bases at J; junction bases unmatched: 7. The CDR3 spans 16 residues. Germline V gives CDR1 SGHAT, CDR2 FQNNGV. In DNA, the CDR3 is TGTGCCAGCAGCTTAGTCCTAGCGGGAGTAGGTAATGAGCAGTTCTTC. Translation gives CASSLVLAGVGNEQFF.